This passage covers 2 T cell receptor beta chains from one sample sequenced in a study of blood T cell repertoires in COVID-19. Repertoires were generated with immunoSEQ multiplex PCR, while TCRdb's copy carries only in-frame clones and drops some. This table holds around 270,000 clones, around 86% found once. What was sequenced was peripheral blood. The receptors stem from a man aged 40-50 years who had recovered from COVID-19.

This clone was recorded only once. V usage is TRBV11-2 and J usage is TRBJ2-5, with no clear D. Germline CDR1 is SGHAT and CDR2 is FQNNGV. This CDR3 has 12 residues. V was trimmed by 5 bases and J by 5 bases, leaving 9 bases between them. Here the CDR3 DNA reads TGTGCCAGCAGCCTCAGTACGGAGACCCAGTACTTC. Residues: CASSLSTETQYF.

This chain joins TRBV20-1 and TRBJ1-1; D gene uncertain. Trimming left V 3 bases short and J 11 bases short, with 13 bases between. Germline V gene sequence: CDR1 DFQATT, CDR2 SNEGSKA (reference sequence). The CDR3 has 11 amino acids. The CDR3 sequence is CSARESSVAFF. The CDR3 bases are TGCAGTGCTAGGGAGTCTTCGGTGGCTTTCTTT.